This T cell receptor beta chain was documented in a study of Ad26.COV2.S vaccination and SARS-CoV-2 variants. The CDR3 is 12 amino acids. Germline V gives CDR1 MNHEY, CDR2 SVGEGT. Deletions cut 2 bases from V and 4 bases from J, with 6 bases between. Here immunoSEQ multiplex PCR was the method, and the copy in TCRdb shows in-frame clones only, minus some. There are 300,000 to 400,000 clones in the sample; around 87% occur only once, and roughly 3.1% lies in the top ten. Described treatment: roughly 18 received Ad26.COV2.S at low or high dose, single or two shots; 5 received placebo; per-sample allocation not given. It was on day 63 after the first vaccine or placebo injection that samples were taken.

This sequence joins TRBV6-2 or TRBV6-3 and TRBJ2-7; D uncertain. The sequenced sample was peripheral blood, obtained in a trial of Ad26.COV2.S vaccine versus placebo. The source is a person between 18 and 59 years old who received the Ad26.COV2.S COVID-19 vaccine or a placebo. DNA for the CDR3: TGTGCCAGCAGTTACCGACTTTACGAGCAGTACTTC. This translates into CASSYRLYEQYF.